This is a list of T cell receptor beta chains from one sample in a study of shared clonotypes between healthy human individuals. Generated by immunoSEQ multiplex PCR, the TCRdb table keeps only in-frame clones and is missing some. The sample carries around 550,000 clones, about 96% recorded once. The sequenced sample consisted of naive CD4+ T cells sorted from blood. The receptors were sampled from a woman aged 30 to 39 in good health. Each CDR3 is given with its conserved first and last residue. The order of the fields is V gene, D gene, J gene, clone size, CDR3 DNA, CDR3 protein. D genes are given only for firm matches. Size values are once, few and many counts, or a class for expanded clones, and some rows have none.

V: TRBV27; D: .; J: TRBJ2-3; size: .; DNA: TGTGCCAGCAGTGAGGGGGATACGCAGTATTTT; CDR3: CASSEGDTQYF
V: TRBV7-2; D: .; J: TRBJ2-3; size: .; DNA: TGTGCCAGCAGCCGCTCTCAGCGGACAGATACGCAGTATTTT; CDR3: CASSRSQRTDTQYF
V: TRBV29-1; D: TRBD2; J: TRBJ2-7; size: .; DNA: TGCAGCGTTGGGGGCGGGAGTTCCTACGAGCAGTACTTC; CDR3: CSVGGGSSYEQYF
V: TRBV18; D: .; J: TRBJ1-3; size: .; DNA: TGTGCCAGCTCACCAGACGGAGACTCTGGAAACACCATATATTTT; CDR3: CASSPDGDSGNTIYF
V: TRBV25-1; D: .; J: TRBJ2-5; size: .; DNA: TGTGCCAGCAGTGAAAGCGAAGAGACCCAGTACTTC; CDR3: CASSESEETQYF
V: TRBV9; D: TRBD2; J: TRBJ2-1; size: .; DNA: TGTGCCAGCAGCGTAGTGAGCGGGAGTGATGAGCAGTTCTTC; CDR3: CASSVVSGSDEQFF
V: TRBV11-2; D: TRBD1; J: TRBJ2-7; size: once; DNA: TGTGCCAGCAGCTGGGGACAGGGCCACGAGCAGTACTTC; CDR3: CASSWGQGHEQYF
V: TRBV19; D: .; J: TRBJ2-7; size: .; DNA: TGTGCCAGTAGTATCTCGGGACTCCCTTCGATCTACGAGCAGTACTTC; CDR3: CASSISGLPSIYEQYF
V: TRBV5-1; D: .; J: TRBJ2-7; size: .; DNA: TGCGCCAGCAGCTTGGACGGGAACGAGCAGTACTTC; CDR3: CASSLDGNEQYF
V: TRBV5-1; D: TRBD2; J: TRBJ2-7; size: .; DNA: TGCGCCAGCAGCTTGGAAGGGTCTAGCGGAGATTACGAGCAGTACTTC; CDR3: CASSLEGSSGDYEQYF
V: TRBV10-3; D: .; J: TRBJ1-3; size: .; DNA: TGTGCCATCAGTGAAGGGGGAGGCACCATATATTTT; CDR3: CAISEGGGTIYF
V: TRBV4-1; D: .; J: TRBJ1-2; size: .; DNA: TGCGCCAGCAGCCAAGTCGGGTTCTATGGCTACACCTTC; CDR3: CASSQVGFYGYTF
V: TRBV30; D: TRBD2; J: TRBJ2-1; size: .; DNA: TGTGCCTGGAGTGTACGGGTCAGCGGGGCAATCAATGAGCAGTTCTTC; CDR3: CAWSVRVSGAINEQFF
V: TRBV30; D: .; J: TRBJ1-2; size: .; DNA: TGTGCCTGGAGTGTACTTAGGGGGGCTAACTATGGCTACACCTTC; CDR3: CAWSVLRGANYGYTF
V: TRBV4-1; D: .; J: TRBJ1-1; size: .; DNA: TGCGCCAGCAGCCGGGACCCTGGACAGCCGGCGAACACTGAAGCTTTCTTT; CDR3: CASSRDPGQPANTEAFF
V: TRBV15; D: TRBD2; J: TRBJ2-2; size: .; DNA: TGTGCCACCAGCAGAGTTACCGGGACTAGCGGAAACACCGGGGAGCTGTTTTTT; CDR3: CATSRVTGTSGNTGELFF
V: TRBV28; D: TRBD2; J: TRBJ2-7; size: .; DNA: TGTGCCAGCAGGACAGTGTGGGAGGGGTTTGGCTTAAACGAGCAGTACTTC; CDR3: CASRTVWEGFGLNEQYF
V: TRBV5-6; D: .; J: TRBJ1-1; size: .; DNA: TGTGCCAGCAGCACTGGGGGCTCAATCCCTGAAGCTTTCTTT; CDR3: CASSTGGSIPEAFF
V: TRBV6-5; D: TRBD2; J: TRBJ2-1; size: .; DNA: TGTGCCAGCAGTTACGGCGGGAGGAGGGATGAGCAGTTCTTC; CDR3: CASSYGGRRDEQFF
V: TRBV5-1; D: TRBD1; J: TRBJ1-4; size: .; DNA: TGCGCCAGCAGCTTGCGACAGGGGGGCACTAATGAAAAACTGTTTTTT; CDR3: CASSLRQGGTNEKLFF
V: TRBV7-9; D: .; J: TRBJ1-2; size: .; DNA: TGTGCCAGCAGCCCCCGGGACGGGATTGGGTATGGCTACACCTTC; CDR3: CASSPRDGIGYGYTF
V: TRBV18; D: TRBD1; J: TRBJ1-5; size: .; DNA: TGTGCCAGCTCACTAGGACAGGAGAGGCAGCCCCAGCATTTT; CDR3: CASSLGQERQPQHF
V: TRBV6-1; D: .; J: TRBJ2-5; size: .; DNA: TGTGCCAGCTGCTCCGCAGATGGCAACCAAGAGACCCAGTACTTC; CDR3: CASCSADGNQETQYF
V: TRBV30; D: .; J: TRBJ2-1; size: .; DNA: TGTGCCTGGACGAGGGCCCTAGCGAATGAGCAGTTCTTC; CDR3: CAWTRALANEQFF
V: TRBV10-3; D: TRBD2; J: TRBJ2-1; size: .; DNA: TGTGCCATCAGTGTGCCTAGCGGGAACACCTACAATGAGCAGTTCTTC; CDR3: CAISVPSGNTYNEQFF
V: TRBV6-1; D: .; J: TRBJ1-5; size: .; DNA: TGTGCCAGCAGTGATGGATGGGAACGAACCCTAAATCAGCCCCAGCATTTT; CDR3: CASSDGWERTLNQPQHF
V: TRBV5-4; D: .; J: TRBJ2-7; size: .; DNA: TGTGCCAGCAGAGGGCAGGGACCCTACGAGCAGTACTTC; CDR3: CASRGQGPYEQYF
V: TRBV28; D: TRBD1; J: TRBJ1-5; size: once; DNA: TGTGCCAGCAGCACAGGGGGCGCCTCGAATCAGCCCCAGCATTTT; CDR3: CASSTGGASNQPQHF
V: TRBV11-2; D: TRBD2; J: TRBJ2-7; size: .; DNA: TGTGCCAGCAGCCAGGGACTAGCGGGACCCTCCCACGAGCAGTACTTC; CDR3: CASSQGLAGPSHEQYF